This TCR beta chain was sequenced in a study of blood T cell repertoires in COVID-19. Authors' processing steps: From reference gene primer amplification, estimates of nucleated cell counts were derived. Clones were read by immunoSEQ multiplex PCR, and TCRdb kept only the in-frame ones, dropping some. V and J calls and clone size follow that table, whereas D and trimming were derived from the DNA. The sample has more than 95,000 clones; 75% to 85% are singletons. Germline loops: CDR1 SEHNR, CDR2 FQNEAQ (reference sequence). Losses at the gene ends were 1 base for V and 7 bases for J; bases not matched to a gene: 3. This CDR3 has 13 residues.

The TCR originated in a woman in her seventies with acute or convalescent COVID-19. The chain employs TRBV7-9 and TRBJ1-2; TRBD1 agrees at 7 bases. The specimen sequenced was peripheral blood. CDR3 protein: CASSLDRGIGYTF. CDR3 in DNA: TGTGCCAGCAGCTTAGACAGGGGCATTGGCTACACCTTC. Full variable domain (remainder filled in from reference TRBV7-9 and TRBJ1-2): DTGVSQNPRHKITKRGQNVTFRCDPISEHNRLYWYRQTLGQGPEFLTYFQNEAQLEKSRLLSDRFSAERPKGSFSTLEIQRTEQGDSAMYLCASSLDRGIGYTFGSGTRLTVV.